The present T cell receptor (beta chain) was sequenced within a study of sequential checkpoint blockade in melanoma. About the research overall: Patients were randomized 1:1 to nivolumab-then-ipilimumab or ipilimumab-then-nivolumab first-line. Both treatment sequences were followed by maintenance nivolumab.

Specified treatment: randomized to nivolumab then ipilimumab (arm A) or the reverse (arm B). None of the patients previously received DNA-damaging chemotherapy. PBMC sorting kept live CD3+CD8+ cells without CD19 or CD56. Sequenced by immunoSEQ multiplex PCR; TCRdb stores in-frame clones only, minus some. Here the sample spans 7,500 to 8,500 clones, about 65% being singletons. The source is a human patient with melanoma. Some clones in this sample may be carry-over from other donors' samples. Material: CD8+ T cells sorted from blood (inferred from file names), obtained from a patient given nivolumab and ipilimumab in sequence.

CDR3 nucleotides: TGTGCCAGCAGTTACTCCAGGCGTTATGGCTACACCTTC. Protein sequence: CASSYSRRYGYTF. V usage is TRBV6-5 and J usage is TRBJ1-2; D ambiguous. The V gene lost 0 bases and the J gene lost 5 bases, with 7 bases spanning the gap. Germline V gene data show CDR1 as MNHEY and CDR2 as SVGAGI. The CDR3 sequence is 13 residues long.